The T cell receptor (beta chain) under discussion was sequenced for a study of T-cell memory formation after mild COVID-19. About the study: TCR clusters were mostly donor specific.

A few counts support this clonotype. Its antigen remains unidentified. TCRdb ran MiXCR on the 5' RACE reads and lists one entry per CDR3 protein. Counted here are fewer than 700,000 distinct CDR3 sequences, roughly 18% occurring once; the ten biggest clones make up around 13%. Study conclusions and caveats: Those CD4+ clones that contracted were mainly in CM and EM (CD8+ ones in EMRA).

Material for sequencing was PBMCs or a T cell subset sorted from them (not recorded which). This clonotype was sampled from an adult woman who had mild COVID-19 (a few samples of this study predate the infection). Cell type and time point are not known.

CDR3 sequence reads: CASSQVGGRGETQYF. CDR3 in DNA: TGTGCCAGCAGCCAGGTTGGGGGTCGCGGGGAGACCCAGTACTTC. The chain carries TRBV7-2 and TRBJ2-5; D is perhaps TRBD1 or TRBD2 (5 bases each). V dropped 5 bases and J dropped 5 bases, with 18 bases sitting between them. This CDR3 has 15 amino acids. Germline loops: CDR1 SGHTA, CDR2 FQGNSA.